This entry features one TCR beta chain sequence. There is no known antigen for this receptor. One base away there is no much larger clone; base qualities are not given. Participants in the prospective study were aged roughly 18 to 100 years, lived in under 30 United States geographic areas, and enrolled through a virtual design. In the prospective study, participants were assigned to cohorts based on the clinical history participants reported in a screening survey and a study questionnaire. Each participant in the prospective study had whole blood, serum and a nasopharyngeal or oropharyngeal swab collected by mobile phlebotomists. Prospective study participants could optionally give additional blood draws and questionnaires over an approximately two-month period. Before DNA extraction, blood samples from the prospective study were shipped at room temperature or frozen. This sample was included in a study of blood T cell repertoires in COVID-19 (dated by TCRdb to the early 2020s). A note on the overall study: Samples covering the acute and convalescent phases of COVID-19 were provided by collaborators in the United States, Italy and Spain. The prospective study material was composed of cDNA or gDNA derived from T cells, B-cell-depleted T cells, or PBMCs. Samples came from the ongoing ImmuneRACE study (first 160 participants) plus 1,254 subjects from 6 global collaborators. A freely available public database, intended as a resource for researchers studying the immune response to SARS-CoV-2, is where the repertoires were released. Subjects who had been exposed to COVID-19, were actively infected with it, or had recovered from it provided the deeply sampled blood TCRbeta repertoires that made up the dataset. Where available, HLA class I and class II types were taken from metadata supplied by the sample provider and were not determined by assay-based typing. The sample metadata nearly always contained a de-identified subject ID, COVID-19 status, age in years and sex.

What the authors observed across the whole study: The amount of clinical and demographic metadata varied by source and participant and was provided uncurated.

TCRbeta CDR3 regions were amplified from genomic DNA using the immunoSEQ Assay, a bias-controlled multiplex PCR. Under the source paper's analysis protocol: The number of nucleated cells in each sample was estimated by amplification of reference gene primers within the assay. To quantify the absolute abundance of each unique TCRbeta CDR3 rearrangement, sequence reads were collapsed and filtered. For each sample, productive Simpson clonality was calculated as the square root of Simpson's diversity index across productive rearrangements. The immuneACCESS repertoire file appears here via TCRdb, limited to in-frame rearrangements. These files lack a portion of the clones; in checked studies, under half of the deficit traces to unresolved V genes, and the cause of the others is not known. Clone size and V and J calls were adopted from that table, with D and trimming inferred from the DNA. This sample holds about 280,000 clones; 90% were observed only once. The ten top clones hold around 1.7% of the sample.

V sheds 2 bases and J sheds 0 bases, leaving 11 bases between their ends. Reading from cysteine to phenylalanine, the CDR3 counts 15 amino acids. Of the read, only the CDR3 DNA is kept; its 45 bases are in frame from base 1. Reading the germline V gene gives CDR1 SGHAT and CDR2 FQNNGV. This sequence originates from a young woman with acute COVID-19. Rearrangement joined TRBV11-2 to TRBJ2-7, with a tentative D gene TRBD1 over 6 matching bases. Sequences were obtained from PBMCs or T cells enriched from blood (not recorded which). The CDR3 is CASSLRDMSSYEQYF. The DNA is as follows: TGTGCCAGCAGCTTACGGGACATGAGCTCCTACGAGCAGTACTTC.